These T cell receptor beta chains were read from a single sample in a study of CD8+ T cells in alopecia areata. This table comes from immunoSEQ multiplex PCR, and its TCRdb copy is limited to in-frame clones, with some not included. Of 80,000 or so clones listed, around 65% are singletons. This specimen consisted of CD8+ T cells sorted from blood, obtained at week 24, from a patient treated with tofacitinib. The receptors originated from a human donor with alopecia areata. CDR3s include the opening cysteine and the closing phenylalanine or tryptophan. The D gene is left open where the match is weak. Size values are once, few and many counts, or a class for expanded clones, and some rows have none.

abundance,d_gene,v_gene,j_gene,CDR3nt,CDR3aa
.,TRBD1,TRBV5-1,TRBJ1-1,TGCGCCAGCAGCTCAACAGGGGGCTATGAAGCTTTCTTT,CASSSTGGYEAFF
few,.,TRBV6-6,TRBJ2-7,TGTGCCAGCAGTTACTCGATCGGACAGATCTACGAGCAGTACTTC,CASSYSIGQIYEQYF
.,TRBD1,TRBV23-1,TRBJ2-6,TGCGCCAGCAGTCAATCTGGACAGGCGAGCTCTGGGGCCAACGTCCTGACTTTC,CASSQSGQASSGANVLTF
.,.,TRBV27,TRBJ2-6,TGTGCCAGCAGTTGGCTGGGGAACTCTGGGGCCAACGTCCTGACTTTC,CASSWLGNSGANVLTF
.,.,TRBV6-1,TRBJ2-5,TGTGCCAGCAGTCCGGGAACCCAAGAGACCCAGTACTTC,CASSPGTQETQYF
few,.,TRBV29-1,TRBJ2-7,TGCAGCGTTGACGCCGGTACCTACGAGCAGTACTTC,CSVDAGTYEQYF
.,.,TRBV7-9,TRBJ2-7,TGTGCCAGCAGCCGAGCCGTGCAGGGGTATCGCGAGCAGTACTTC,CASSRAVQGYREQYF
.,TRBD1,TRBV4-3,TRBJ1-2,TGCGCCAGCAGCCAAGATTTTCCAACAGGGGACTATGGCTACACCTTC,CASSQDFPTGDYGYTF
.,.,TRBV7-8,TRBJ2-5,TGTGCCAGCAGCTTAGCGGGACAAGAAGAGACCCAGTACTTC,CASSLAGQEETQYF
.,TRBD2,TRBV4-1,TRBJ2-2,TGCGCCAGCAGCCAAGAACTCCGGGGAGGGACCGGGGAGCTGTTTTTT,CASSQELRGGTGELFF
.,TRBD1,TRBV4-3,TRBJ1-4,TGCGCCAGCAGCCAAGGGGGGACAGGGTATGAAAAACTGTTTTTT,CASSQGGTGYEKLFF
.,TRBD2,TRBV5-1,TRBJ2-1,TGCGCCAGCAGCTTGGTTTCTAGCGGGAGTAGGAATGAGCAGTTCTTC,CASSLVSSGSRNEQFF
.,.,TRBV4-3,TRBJ1-2,TGCGCCAGCAGCCAAGATCGGGACACGAACTATGGCTACACCTTC,CASSQDRDTNYGYTF
.,.,TRBV25-1,TRBJ1-2,TGTGCCAGCAGTGCCTTTTACTATGGCTACACCTTC,CASSAFYYGYTF
few,TRBD1,TRBV7-2,TRBJ2-7,TGTGCCAGCAGCTTAGGACAGGGGATCTCCTACGAGCAGTACTTC,CASSLGQGISYEQYF
.,TRBD1,TRBV7-9,TRBJ1-1,TGTGCCAGCAGCGATACGGACAGGGCTACTGAAGCTTTCTTT,CASSDTDRATEAFF
once,.,TRBV9,TRBJ1-1,TGTGCCAGCAGCGTAATAGCAGAAATCAGAGAAGCTTTCTTT,CASSVIAEIREAFF
.,.,TRBV5-1,TRBJ2-5,TGCGCCAGCAGCTGGAGGACAGTCCAAGAGACCCAGTACTTC,CASSWRTVQETQYF
.,.,TRBV4-1,TRBJ1-1,TGCGCCAGCCGCTTAGAGGGGAACTCCGCTGAAGCTTTCTTT,CASRLEGNSAEAFF
.,.,TRBV7-9,TRBJ2-7,TGTGCCAGCAGCCCCAGCAGCTCCTACGAGCAGTACTTC,CASSPSSSYEQYF
.,.,TRBV5-1,TRBJ2-7,TGCGCCAGCAGCTTGGCGGGAATCGAGCAGTACTTC,CASSLAGIEQYF
.,TRBD2,TRBV7-2,TRBJ2-5,TGTGCCAGCCGTCTAGCGGCGTACCAAGAGACCCAGTACTTC,CASRLAAYQETQYF
.,TRBD2,TRBV28,TRBJ2-1,TGTGCCAGCAGTTTGGGACTAGCGGAGCAGTTCTTC,CASSLGLAEQFF
.,.,TRBV7-9,TRBJ2-5,TGTGCCAGCAGCTCGACCTTAGGATTCCGGACAGTCCAAGAGACCCAGTACTTC,CASSSTLGFRTVQETQYF
.,.,TRBV7-9,TRBJ1-4,TGTGCCAGCAGCCACGCCCTGAATGAAAAACTGTTTTTT,CASSHALNEKLFF
.,TRBD2,TRBV7-9,TRBJ2-1,TGTGCCAGCAGCTTTAGCGGGACCCCCTACAATGAGCAGTTCTTC,CASSFSGTPYNEQFF
.,TRBD1,TRBV15,TRBJ2-7,TGTGCCACCAGCACCACCGGGACAGGAAACTACGAGCAGTACTTC,CATSTTGTGNYEQYF
.,TRBD1,TRBV2,TRBJ2-1,TGTGCCAGCAGTGAAAGAGGACAGGGGGGGTATGAGCAGTTCTTC,CASSERGQGGYEQFF
.,.,TRBV6-5,TRBJ1-1,TGTGCCAGCAGTTACGCCCCGGGTGGCACTGAAGCTTTCTTT,CASSYAPGGTEAFF
.,TRBD1,TRBV7-9,TRBJ1-2,TGTGCCAGCAGCGCGCCGGGACAGGGGGACTATGGCTACACCTTC,CASSAPGQGDYGYTF
.,.,TRBV5-4,TRBJ1-1,TGTGCCAGCAGCTTGAAAGGGTCGACTGAAGCTTTCTTT,CASSLKGSTEAFF
few,.,TRBV4-3,TRBJ1-5,TGCGCCAGCAGCCAAGATCGAGCACAGATCAATCAGCCCCAGCATTTT,CASSQDRAQINQPQHF
.,TRBD2,TRBV28,TRBJ2-5,TGTGCCAGCAGTTTAAGCCTAGCGGTCCAGTACTTC,CASSLSLAVQYF
many,TRBD2,TRBV7-9,TRBJ2-1,TGTGCCAGCAGCCAGGGCGGGGGGAGGCTCAATGAGCAGTTCTTC,CASSQGGGRLNEQFF
.,TRBD1,TRBV29-1,TRBJ1-1,TGCAGCGTCATGGGTTTGGACAGGGGGCATACTGAAGCTTTCTTT,CSVMGLDRGHTEAFF
.,.,TRBV29-1,TRBJ2-2,TGCAGCGTTGAAGCTGAGAACACCGGGGAGCTGTTTTTT,CSVEAENTGELFF
.,.,TRBV4-1,TRBJ1-1,TGCGCCAGCAGCCAAGATCCTGGCCTGGGTGGCACTGAAGCTTTCTTT,CASSQDPGLGGTEAFF
.,TRBD1,TRBV19,TRBJ1-2,TGTGCCAGTAGTATAGCCGGGACAGGGGGCGCCGGCTATGGCTACACCTTC,CASSIAGTGGAGYGYTF
.,.,TRBV7-2,TRBJ2-1,TGTGCCAGCAGCCTACTACTGACAGCCAATGAGCAGTTCTTC,CASSLLLTANEQFF
.,TRBD2,TRBV7-2,TRBJ2-5,TGTGCCAGCAGCTTAGCGGGACCGGGAGGGGAGCAGTACTTC,CASSLAGPGGEQYF
few,.,TRBV6-1,TRBJ2-3,TGTGCCAGCAGTCCGACTAGTGCTAGCACAGATACGCAGTATTTT,CASSPTSASTDTQYF
.,TRBD2,TRBV27,TRBJ2-3,TGTGCCAGCAGTTTCGCGGGGGGCACAGATACGCAGTATTTT,CASSFAGGTDTQYF